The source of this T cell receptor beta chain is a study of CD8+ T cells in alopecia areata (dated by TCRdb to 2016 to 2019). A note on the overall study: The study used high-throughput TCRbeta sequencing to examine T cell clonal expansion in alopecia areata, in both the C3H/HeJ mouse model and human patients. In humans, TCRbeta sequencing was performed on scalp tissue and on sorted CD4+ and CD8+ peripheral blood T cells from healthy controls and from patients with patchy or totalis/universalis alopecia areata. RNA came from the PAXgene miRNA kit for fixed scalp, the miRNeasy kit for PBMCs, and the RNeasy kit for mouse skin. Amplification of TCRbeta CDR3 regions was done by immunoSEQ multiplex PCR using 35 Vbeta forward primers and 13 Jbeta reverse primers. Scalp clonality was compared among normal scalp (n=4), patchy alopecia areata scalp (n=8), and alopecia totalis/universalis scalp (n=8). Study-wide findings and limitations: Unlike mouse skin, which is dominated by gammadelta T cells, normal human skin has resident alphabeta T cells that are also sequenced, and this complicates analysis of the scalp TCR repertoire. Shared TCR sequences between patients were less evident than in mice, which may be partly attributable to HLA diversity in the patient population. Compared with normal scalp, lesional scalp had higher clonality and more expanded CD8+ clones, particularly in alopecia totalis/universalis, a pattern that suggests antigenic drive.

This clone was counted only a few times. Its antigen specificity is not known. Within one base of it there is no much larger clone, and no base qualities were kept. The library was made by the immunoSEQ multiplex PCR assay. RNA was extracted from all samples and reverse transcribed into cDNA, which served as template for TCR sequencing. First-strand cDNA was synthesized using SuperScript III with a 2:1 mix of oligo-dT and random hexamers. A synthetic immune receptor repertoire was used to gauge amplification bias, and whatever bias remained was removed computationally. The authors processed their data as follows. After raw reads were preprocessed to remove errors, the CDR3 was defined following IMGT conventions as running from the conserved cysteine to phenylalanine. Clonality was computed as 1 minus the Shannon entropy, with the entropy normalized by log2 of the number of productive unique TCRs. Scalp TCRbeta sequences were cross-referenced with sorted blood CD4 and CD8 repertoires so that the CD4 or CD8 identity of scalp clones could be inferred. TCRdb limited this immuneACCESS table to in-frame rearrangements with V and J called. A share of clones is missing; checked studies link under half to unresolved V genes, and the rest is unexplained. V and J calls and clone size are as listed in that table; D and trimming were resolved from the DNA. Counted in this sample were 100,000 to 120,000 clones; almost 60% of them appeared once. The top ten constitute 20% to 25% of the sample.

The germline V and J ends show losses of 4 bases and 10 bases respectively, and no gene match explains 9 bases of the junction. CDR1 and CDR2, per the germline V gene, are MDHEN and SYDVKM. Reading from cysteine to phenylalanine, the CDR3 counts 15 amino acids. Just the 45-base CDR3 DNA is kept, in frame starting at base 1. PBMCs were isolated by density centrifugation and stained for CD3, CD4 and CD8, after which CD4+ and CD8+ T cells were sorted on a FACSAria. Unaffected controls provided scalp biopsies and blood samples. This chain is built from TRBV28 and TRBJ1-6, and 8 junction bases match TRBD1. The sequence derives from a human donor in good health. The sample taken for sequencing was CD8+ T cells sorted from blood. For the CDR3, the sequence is CASSSRTGFTSPLHF. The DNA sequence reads TGTGCCAGCAGTTCTCGGACAGGGTTTACGTCACCCCTCCACTTT.